This entry lists 20 T cell receptor beta chains sequenced from one sample in a study of blood T cell repertoires in COVID-19. The repertoire was sequenced with immunoSEQ multiplex PCR; TCRdb's copy has only in-frame clones and lacks some. The sample lists around 63,000 clones, nearly 90% occurring once. Sequencing was performed on peripheral blood. These receptors came from a man aged 45-65 years with active COVID-19.

This clone has only one observation. The V call is TRBV10-3, the J call TRBJ1-1; D unclear. There are 13 residues in the CDR3. CDR1 and CDR2 from the germline V gene are ENHRY and SYGVKD. Trimming cost V 6 bases and J 1 base, with 9 bases left between them. CDR3 sequence: CAISLDSNTEAFF. Written as DNA, the CDR3 is TGTGCCATCAGCCTCGACTCGAACACTGAAGCTTTCTTT.

V and J are TRBV6-5 and TRBJ1-4; D perhaps matches TRBD1 (6 bases). V dropped 6 bases and J dropped 0 bases, with 11 bases sitting between them. The CDR3 contains 15 residues. Germline assignment: CDR1 MNHEY and CDR2 SVGAGI. CDR3 region: CASRGHPTTNEKLFF. CDR3 DNA sequence: TGTGCCAGCAGGGGACATCCTACAACTAATGAAAAACTGTTTTTT.

This chain uses TRBV7-8 with TRBJ1-1; the match to TRBD1 covers 8 bases. The CDR3 has 13 amino acids. Germline assignment: CDR1 SGHVS and CDR2 FQNEAQ. The V and J ends lost 5 bases and 7 bases, in that order; junction bases with no gene match: 6. CDR3 region: CASSDRTGLEAFF. The CDR3 DNA reads as TGTGCCAGCAGCGACCGGACAGGGCTTGAAGCTTTCTTT.

The chain recombines TRBV11-2 with TRBJ1-2; 7 bases agree with TRBD1. V dropped 0 bases and J dropped 0; count of bases not matched to a gene: 1. Germline V gene lookup returns CDR1 SGHAT and CDR2 FQNNGV. The CDR3 contains 15 residues. The CDR3 region has the DNA TGTGCCAGCAGCTTAGAAGGGGGCGCTAACTATGGCTACACCTTC. It translates to CASSLEGGANYGYTF.

The sample holds one count of this clone. The chain recombines TRBV23-1 with TRBJ2-7; the D gene is possibly TRBD1 (5 bases). TRBV23-1 is given ORF status, its function remaining uncertain. The CDR3 length is 14 residues. V was trimmed by 8 bases and J by 0 bases, leaving 14 bases between them. The CDR3 loop is CASSCQGSSYEQYF. In DNA form, the CDR3 reads TGCGCCAGCTCCTGCCAGGGAAGCTCCTACGAGCAGTACTTC.

The count of this clone is one. The V and J genes are TRBV13 and TRBJ2-2, with unresolved D. V lost 7 bases to trimming and J lost 3 bases, with 6 bases between them. The CDR3 runs to 12 residues. CDR1 is PRHDT and CDR2 is FYEKMQ in the germline V gene (reference sequence). This CDR3 reads CASTADTGELFF. CDR3 nucleotides: TGTGCCAGCACCGCAGACACCGGGGAGCTGTTTTTT.

This chain uses TRBV3-1 (or the pseudogene TRBV3-2) with TRBJ1-2; D is ambiguous. Trimming cost V 4 bases and J 0 bases, with 15 bases left between them. This CDR3 spans 16 amino acids. From germline, CDR1 is LGHDT and CDR2 YNNKEL (reference sequence). The CDR3 protein is CASSPSGRATNYGYTF. The DNA for the CDR3 is TGTGCCAGCAGCCCAAGCGGTCGCGCAACTAACTATGGCTACACCTTC.

J is TRBJ2-7 and V is TRBV11-2; 12 nucleotides agree with TRBD2. Trimming at V came to 4 bases and at J to 3 bases, leaving 7 bases not matched to a gene. The CDR3 loop spans 16 amino acids. Germline loops: CDR1 SGHAT, CDR2 FQNNGV. The CDR3 is CASSSSSGGALYEQYF. The CDR3 coding sequence is TGTGCCAGCAGCTCTTCTAGCGGGGGGGCCCTCTACGAGCAGTACTTC. Using reference TRBV11-2 and TRBJ2-7 for the parts outside the CDR3, the full variable domain is EAGVAQSPRYKIIEKRQSVAFWCNPISGHATLYWYQQILGQGPKLLIQFQNNGVVDDSQLPKDRFSAERLKGVDSTLKIQPAKLEDSAVYLCASSSSSGGALYEQYFGPGTRLTVT.

The chain links TRBV2 to TRBJ2-2, with 10 bases aligning to TRBD2. The V and J ends lost 6 bases and 4 bases, in that order; junction bases with no gene match: 14. This CDR3 comprises 18 residues. Germline V gene data show CDR1 as SNHLY and CDR2 as FYNNEI. This CDR3 reads CASRVLAGGLSGTGELFF. CDR3 in DNA: TGTGCCAGCAGGGTTTTAGCGGGGGGTCTCTCGGGCACCGGGGAGCTGTTTTTT. Looking up the rest from reference TRBV2 and TRBJ2-2 gives the full variable domain: EPEVTQTPSHQVTQMGQEVILRCVPISNHLYFYWYRQILGQKVEFLVSFYNNEISEKSEIFDDQFSVERPDGSNFTLKIRSTKLEDSAMYFCASRVLAGGLSGTGELFFGEGSRLTVL.

This sequence joins TRBV5-1 and TRBJ2-1; D not certain. CDR1 and CDR2 (germline): SGHRS, YFSETQ. Deletions cut 0 bases from V and 5 bases from J, with 6 bases between. The length of the CDR3 is 13 residues. CDR3 nucleotides: TGCGCCAGCAGCTTGGATATTGACAATGAGCAGTTCTTC. Its protein is CASSLDIDNEQFF.

In DNA form, the CDR3 reads TGTGCCAGCAGCGTAGTAACAGGGCGTGGCACAGATACGCAGTATTTT. Translated: CASSVVTGRGTDTQYF. The chain uses TRBV9 and TRBJ2-3, with D possibly being TRBD1 (6 bases). In germline, CDR1 is SGDLS, CDR2 YYNGEE. CDR3 size: 16 residues. The V end lost 0 bases, the J end lost 1 base, and 12 bases lay between the germline ends.

This sequence joins TRBV6-2 or TRBV6-3 and TRBJ1-5; D unclear. V lost 6 bases and J lost 1, with 7 bases in between. CDR3 length: 13 residues. Germline CDR1 and CDR2: MNHEY and SVGEGT. As DNA, the CDR3 is TGTGCCAGCAGCCTTGCGAGCAATCAGCCCCAGCATTTT. Translating it yields CASSLASNQPQHF.

The chain employs TRBV19 and TRBJ2-2; D not certain. CDR1 LNHDA and CDR2 SQIVND come from the germline V gene (reference sequence). The CDR3 has 11 amino acids. The ends were cut back, 6 bases at V and 4 bases at J, with 3 bases in the middle. The CDR3 reads CASRLTGELFF. The CDR3 coding sequence is TGTGCCAGTAGACTCACCGGGGAGCTGTTTTTT.

This clone is medium-sized (0.01 to 0.1%) by share. This chain links TRBV20-1 with TRBJ1-1, with D perhaps matching TRBD1 (6 bases). V was trimmed by 5 bases and J by 6 bases, leaving 10 bases between them. The CDR3 is 11 amino acids. CDR1 and CDR2 from the germline V gene are DFQATT and SNEGSKA (reference sequence). This chain's CDR3 is CSAATGSEAFF. Here the CDR3 DNA reads TGCAGTGCTGCTACAGGGTCTGAAGCTTTCTTT.

V is TRBV14 and J is TRBJ2-4; the match to TRBD2 covers 13 bases. Germline trimming cut 3 bases from V and 3 bases from J; bases unmatched to any gene: 8. Germline CDR1 and CDR2: SGHDN and FVKESK. The CDR3 runs to 18 residues. CDR3 amino acids: CASSHGLAGAWDKNIQYF. The CDR3 DNA reads as TGTGCCAGCAGCCACGGACTAGCGGGGGCTTGGGACAAAAACATTCAGTACTTC.

The chain combines TRBV5-1 with TRBJ2-7; D perhaps matches TRBD2 (6 bases). Per the germline V gene, CDR1 is SGHRS and CDR2 is YFSETQ. V was clipped by 10 bases and J by 2 bases, with 13 bases between them. This CDR3 contains 12 residues. The CDR3: CALGEDPYEQYF. In DNA form, the CDR3 reads TGCGCCTTAGGGGAGGATCCCTACGAGCAGTACTTC.

The V gene is TRBV6-5, the J gene TRBJ1-6, with 7 bases fitting TRBD1. This CDR3 region has 15 residues. Germline CDR1 is MNHEY and CDR2 is SVGAGI. V lost 6 bases to trimming and J lost 5 bases; unmatched junction nucleotides: 7. DNA for the CDR3: TGTGCCAGCAGGAGGGGGCGCAGGGATAATTCACCCCTCCACTTT. Its protein is CASRRGRRDNSPLHF.

This chain links TRBV30 with TRBJ1-6; 8 bases line up with TRBD1. CDR1 GTSNPN and CDR2 SVGIG come from the germline V gene (reference sequence). The CDR3 has 14 amino acids. V lost 5 bases and J lost 6; bases outside the gene matches: 6. The CDR3 region is CAWVRQGINSPLHF. The CDR3 nucleotides read TGTGCCTGGGTTCGACAGGGGATTAATTCACCCCTCCACTTT.

In its sample, this clone was seen once. The chain is built from TRBV4-2 and TRBJ2-5, with TRBD2 matching 10 bases. This CDR3 region has 17 residues. V was clipped by 1 base and J by 1 base; unmatched bases: 6. CDR1 is LGHNA, CDR2 YNFKEQ, per germline. As DNA, the CDR3 is TGTGCCAGCAGCCAAGTCCAAACTAGCGGGGTCCAAGAGACCCAGTACTTC. This gives the protein CASSQVQTSGVQETQYF.

This clone has only a few counts. The gene calls are TRBV27 and TRBJ1-2; possible D gene TRBD1, 5 bases. Germline CDR1 reads MNHEY; CDR2 reads SMNVEV (reference sequence). The CDR3 is 15 residues long. Trimming cost V 3 bases and J 0 bases, with 11 bases left between them. The CDR3 spells CASSLGPGPNYGYTF. The CDR3 nucleotides are TGTGCCAGCAGTTTGGGGCCAGGGCCTAACTATGGCTACACCTTC.